This is a list of T cell receptor beta chains from one sample in a study of blood T cell repertoires in COVID-19. TCRdb's copy holds only in-frame clones and misses some; the assay was immunoSEQ multiplex PCR. The table shows more than 50,000 clones, with about nine tenths occurring only once. The sequenced sample consisted of peripheral blood. The receptors were sampled from a woman between 35 and 50 years old with active COVID-19. CDR3s include the opening cysteine and the closing phenylalanine or tryptophan. The D gene is left open where the match is weak. The size of a clone is reported for some rows only, either as once, few or many, or as a class for expanded clones.

D	length	V	J	size	DNA	CDR3
NA	17	TRBV19	TRBJ1-3	NA	TGTGCCAGTAGTATAGGGGAACGACGGGGCTCTGGAAACACCATATATTTT	CASSIGERRGSGNTIYF
TRBD2	15	TRBV5-4	TRBJ2-5	NA	TGTGCCAGCAGCTTGCATCCGGGGGGGCAAGAGACCCAGTACTTC	CASSLHPGGQETQYF
NA	14	TRBV6-5	TRBJ2-7	NA	TGTGCCAGCACCCCTAGGCAGGGGCTAAGGGAGCAGTACTTC	CASTPRQGLREQYF
TRBD1	15	TRBV5-4	TRBJ1-1	NA	TGTGCCAGCAGCTTGGGCGGACAGGGCCGCACTGAAGCTTTCTTT	CASSLGGQGRTEAFF
TRBD1	16	TRBV7-8	TRBJ2-3	NA	TGTGCCAGCAGCTTAAGAGGGACAGACCTCACAGATACGCAGTATTTT	CASSLRGTDLTDTQYF
NA	14	TRBV5-1	TRBJ1-4	once	TGCGCCAGCAGTGGAGGGGCAACTAATGAAAAACTGTTTTTT	CASSGGATNEKLFF
TRBD1	15	TRBV3-1/TRBV3-2	TRBJ2-7	NA	TGTGCCAGCAGCCATCTGGACAGGAAGTCCTACGAGCAGTACTTC	CASSHLDRKSYEQYF
NA	13	TRBV13	TRBJ1-6	NA	TGTGCCAGCAGCTTAAGGGGCGGTTCACCCCTCCACTTT	CASSLRGGSPLHF
NA	16	TRBV19	TRBJ2-2	NA	TGTGCCAGTAGTTACCAGGGGAGCGCGAACACCGGGGAGCTGTTTTTT	CASSYQGSANTGELFF
TRBD2	15	TRBV6-5	TRBJ2-2	once	TGTGCCAGCACTAGCGGGGGGGCGAACACCGGGGAGCTGTTTTTT	CASTSGGANTGELFF
TRBD1	17	TRBV5-1	TRBJ2-6	NA	TGCGCCAGCAGCTTGGTAACAGGGGGCTCCGGGGCCAACGTCCTGACTTTC	CASSLVTGGSGANVLTF
NA	14	TRBV5-1	TRBJ2-4	NA	TGCGCCAGCAGCGAAGACCCGGGACAAAGCATTCAGTACTTC	CASSEDPGQSIQYF
NA	13	TRBV5-5	TRBJ1-1	NA	TGTGCCAGCAGCTTATACAGGGACACTGAAGCTTTCTTT	CASSLYRDTEAFF
TRBD1	14	TRBV7-9	TRBJ2-2	NA	TGTGCCAGCAGCGCAACAGGGGACGGCGGGGAGCTGTTTTTT	CASSATGDGGELFF
NA	13	TRBV18	TRBJ2-3	once	TGTGCCAGCTCATCTCCTAGCACAGATACGCAGTATTTT	CASSSPSTDTQYF
TRBD2	16	TRBV7-2	TRBJ2-3	once	TGTGCCAGCAGCTTAGTAATCGGGGGGGGCACAGATACGCAGTATTTT	CASSLVIGGGTDTQYF
TRBD2	15	TRBV11-3	TRBJ2-1	NA	TGTGCCAGCAGCTTAGGGGCTAGCGGGGTGAGTGAGCAGTTCTTC	CASSLGASGVSEQFF
TRBD1	15	TRBV7-9	TRBJ1-1	NA	TGTGCCAGCAGCGCACGGACAGGGGTTCATACTGAAGCTTTCTTT	CASSARTGVHTEAFF
NA	16	TRBV7-2	TRBJ1-5	NA	TGTGCCAGCAGCTTAGTTGGCGGAAGAGGGTTTCAGCCCCAGCATTTT	CASSLVGGRGFQPQHF
NA	18	TRBV9	TRBJ2-1	NA	TGTGCCAGCAGCGTAGGACCCTCTGGCGGGGCCGCCTACAATGAGCAGTTCTTC	CASSVGPSGGAAYNEQFF
TRBD2	14	TRBV5-1	TRBJ2-3	once	TGCGCCAGCAGCTACGGGACTACCAGTGATACGCAGTATTTT	CASSYGTTSDTQYF
NA	14	TRBV5-6	TRBJ1-1	NA	TGTGCCAGCAGCTTAAACGGACAGAACACTGAAGCTTTCTTT	CASSLNGQNTEAFF
NA	14	TRBV6-2/TRBV6-3	TRBJ2-2	once	TGTGCCAGCAGTCTTCTAAAAAACACCGGGGAGCTGTTTTTT	CASSLLKNTGELFF